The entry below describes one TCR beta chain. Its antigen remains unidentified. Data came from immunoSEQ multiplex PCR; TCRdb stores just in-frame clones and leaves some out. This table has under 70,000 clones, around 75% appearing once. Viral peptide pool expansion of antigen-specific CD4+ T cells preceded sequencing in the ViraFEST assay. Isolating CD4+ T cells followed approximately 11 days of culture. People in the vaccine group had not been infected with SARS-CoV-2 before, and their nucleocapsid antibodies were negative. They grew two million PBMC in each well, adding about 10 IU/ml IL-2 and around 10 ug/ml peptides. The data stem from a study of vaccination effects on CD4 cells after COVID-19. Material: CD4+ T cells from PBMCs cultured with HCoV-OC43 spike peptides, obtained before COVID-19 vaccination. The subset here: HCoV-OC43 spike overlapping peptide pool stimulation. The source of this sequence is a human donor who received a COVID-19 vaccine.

CDR3 loop: CATSDSGREETQYF. DNA of the CDR3: TGTGCCACCAGTGATAGTGGCAGGGAAGAGACCCAGTACTTC. The genes are TRBV24-1 and TRBJ2-5, with D perhaps TRBD1 (5 bases). V lost 3 bases and J lost 3, with 10 bases in between. CDR3 size: 14 residues. The germline V gene has CDR1 KGHDR and CDR2 SFDVKD.